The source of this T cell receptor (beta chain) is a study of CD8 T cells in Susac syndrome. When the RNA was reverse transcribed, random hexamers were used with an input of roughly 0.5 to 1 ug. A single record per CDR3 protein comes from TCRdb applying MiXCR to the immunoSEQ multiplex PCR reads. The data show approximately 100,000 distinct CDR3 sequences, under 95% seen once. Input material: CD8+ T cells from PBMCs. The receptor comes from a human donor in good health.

For the CDR3, the DNA is TGTGCCAGCAGTTTAGAATCCCTGGGATACACAGATACGCAGTATTTT. The encoded protein is CASSLESLGYTDTQYF. V and J are TRBV27 and TRBJ2-3, with no clear D. The V end lost 2 bases, the J end lost 2 bases, and 14 bases lay between the germline ends. The germline V gene has CDR1 MNHEY and CDR2 SMNVEV (reference sequence). The length of the CDR3 is 16 residues.